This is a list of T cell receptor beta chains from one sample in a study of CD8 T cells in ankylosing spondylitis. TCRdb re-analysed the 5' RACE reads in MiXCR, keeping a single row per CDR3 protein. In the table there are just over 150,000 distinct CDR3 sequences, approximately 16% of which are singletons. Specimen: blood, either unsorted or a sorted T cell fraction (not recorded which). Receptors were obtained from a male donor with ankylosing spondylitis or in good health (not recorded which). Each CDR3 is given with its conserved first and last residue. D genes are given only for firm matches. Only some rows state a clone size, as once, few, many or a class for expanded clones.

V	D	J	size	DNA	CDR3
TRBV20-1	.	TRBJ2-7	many	TGCAGCCCTATTGTAGGATCCAGCGGCGCCTACGAGCAGTACTTC	CSPIVGSSGAYEQYF
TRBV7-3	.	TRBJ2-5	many	TGTGCCAGCAGCTTATCCGGGACTCCTACCGAGACCCAGTACTTC	CASSLSGTPTETQYF
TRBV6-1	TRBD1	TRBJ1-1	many	TGCGCCTCTTCTTGGACAGGATCAAACACTGAAGCTTTCTTT	CASSWTGSNTEAFF
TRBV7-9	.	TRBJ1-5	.	TGTGCCAGCAGCTCCGGGACATATAGCAATCAGCCCCAGCATTTT	CASSSGTYSNQPQHF
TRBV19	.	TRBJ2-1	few	TGTGCCAGTAGTACGTACACGGGCTCCTACAATGAGCAGTTCTTC	CASSTYTGSYNEQFF
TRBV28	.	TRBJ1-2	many	TGTGCCAGCAGTTTGAAGGGGGGAGGCTACACCTTC	CASSLKGGGYTF
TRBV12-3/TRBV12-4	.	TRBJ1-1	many	TGTGCCAGCACCTCGGATCCGTACACTGAAGCTTTCTTT	CASTSDPYTEAFF
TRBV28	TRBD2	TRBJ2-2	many	TGTGCCAGCAGCCCTATAGCGGGAAGGGGCACCGGGGAGCTGTTTTTT	CASSPIAGRGTGELFF
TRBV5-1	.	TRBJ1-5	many	TGCGCCAGCAGCTTGTCGCCAGGGCGCGATCAGCCCCAGCATTTT	CASSLSPGRDQPQHF
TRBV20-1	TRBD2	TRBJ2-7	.	TGCAGTGCTGTCAATCCCGGGACTAGCTATTCCGAGCAGTACTTC	CSAVNPGTSYSEQYF
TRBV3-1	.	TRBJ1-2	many	TGTGCCAGCAGCCAAGATCTAGGCTACACCTTC	CASSQDLGYTF
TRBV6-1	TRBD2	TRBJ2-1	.	TGTGCCAGCAGTGAAAGGGCTAGCGGGAGAAATGAGCAGTTCTTC	CASSERASGRNEQFF
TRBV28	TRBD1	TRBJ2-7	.	TGTGCCAGCGGTGACAGGGCCCGCTCCTACGAGCAGTACTTC	CASGDRARSYEQYF
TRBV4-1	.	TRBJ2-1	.	TGCGCCAGCAGCCAAAACTCCAATGAGCAGTTCTTC	CASSQNSNEQFF
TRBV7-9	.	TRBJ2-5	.	TGTGCCAGCAGCCAAGACATCCAAGAGACCCAGTACTTC	CASSQDIQETQYF
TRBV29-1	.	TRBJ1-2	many	TGCAGCGTGAACCGGGACGGGGGGGGCTACACCTTC	CSVNRDGGGYTF
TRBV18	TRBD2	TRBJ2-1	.	TGTGCCAGCTCACCACCTACGGGACTAGCGGGATCGGGACATGAGCAGTTCTTC	CASSPPTGLAGSGHEQFF
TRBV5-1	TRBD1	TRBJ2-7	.	TGCGCCAGCAGCGTAGCCGGGACAGGGCTCGAGCAGTACTTC	CASSVAGTGLEQYF
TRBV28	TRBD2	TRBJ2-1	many	TGTGCCAGCAGATCTATAGCGGGGGCCTACAATGAGCAGTTCTTC	CASRSIAGAYNEQFF
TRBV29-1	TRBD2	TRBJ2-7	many	TGCAGCGTTGAAGGAGGTTCCGCGGGAGAGACCTACGAGCAGTACTTC	CSVEGGSAGETYEQYF
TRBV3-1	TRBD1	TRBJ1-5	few	TGTGCCAGCAGCCAAGGAGACAGGGAAAATCAGCCCCAGCATTTT	CASSQGDRENQPQHF
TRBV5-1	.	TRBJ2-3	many	TGCGCCAGCAGACGAGACGGTAGCACAGATACGCAGTATTTT	CASRRDGSTDTQYF
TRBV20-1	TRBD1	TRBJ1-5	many	TGCAGTGCTCCCGAACAGGGGGCGTTGAGTCAGCCCCAGCATTTT	CSAPEQGALSQPQHF
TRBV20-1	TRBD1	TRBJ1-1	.	TGCAGTGCTCGTTGGACAGGCAAGCTCCTTGAAGCTTTCTTT	CSARWTGKLLEAFF
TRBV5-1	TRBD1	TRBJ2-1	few	TGCGCCAGCAGCTGGGAGGGGGACAGGGTCGCGCAGGAGTTCTTC	CASSWEGDRVAQEFF
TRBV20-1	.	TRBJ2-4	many	TGCAGTGTTTCAAGGTCTGGACAGCTAGCCAAAAACATTCAGTACTTC	CSVSRSGQLAKNIQYF
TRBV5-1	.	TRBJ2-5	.	TGCGCCAGCAGCTCACAGGGATTTGGGGAGACCCAGTACTTC	CASSSQGFGETQYF
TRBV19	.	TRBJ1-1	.	TGTGCCAGTACCACAGCTTTGGAAGCTTTCTTT	CASTTALEAFF
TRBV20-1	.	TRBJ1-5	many	TGCAGTGCTAGAGGGGGTTGGACAGGCAATCAGCCCCAGCATTTT	CSARGGWTGNQPQHF
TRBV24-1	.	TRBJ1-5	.	TGTGCCACCAGTGACCCTGAGGGCGGGATCAATCAGCCCCAGCATTTT	CATSDPEGGINQPQHF
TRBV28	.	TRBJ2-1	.	TGTGCCAGCAGCCCAGTGCCGAGCTCCTACAATGAGCAGTTCTTC	CASSPVPSSYNEQFF
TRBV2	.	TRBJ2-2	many	TGTGCCAGCAGTGGCGGTATGGATCGGAACACCGGGGAGCTGTTTTTT	CASSGGMDRNTGELFF
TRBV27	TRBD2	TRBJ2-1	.	TGTGCCAGCAGTTCTCTCGGCGGGGGGAACTACAATGAGCAGTTCTTC	CASSSLGGGNYNEQFF
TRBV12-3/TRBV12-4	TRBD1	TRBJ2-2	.	TGTGCCAGCAGTTCCCCGACAGGGGTGGACGGGGAGCTGTTTTTT	CASSSPTGVDGELFF
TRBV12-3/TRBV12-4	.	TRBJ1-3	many	TGTGCCAGCAAACCCTCAGGGGCAACTGGAAACACCATATATTTT	CASKPSGATGNTIYF
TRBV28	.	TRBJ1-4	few	TGTGCCAGCAGCGAGACCGGGACCCATGAACTGTTTTTT	CASSETGTHELFF
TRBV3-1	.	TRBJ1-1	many	TGTGCCAGCAGCCAAGGGGCCCTAGGGACTGAAGCTTTCTTT	CASSQGALGTEAFF
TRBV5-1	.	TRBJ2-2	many	TGCGCCAGCAGCTTATCGGGCGGCGGGGAGCTGTTTTTT	CASSLSGGGELFF
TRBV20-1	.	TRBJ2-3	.	TGCTGTGCTAGAGGGGGCGCGGGAGGCTTTACAGATACGCAGTATTTT	CCARGGAGGFTDTQYF
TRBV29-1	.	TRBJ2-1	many	TGCAGCGTAACAGGTTCCTTCAATGAGCAGTTCTTC	CSVTGSFNEQFF